The source of this TCR beta chain is a study of identical twins. Study-wide results and limits: Out-of-frame alpha sequences shared by twins were enriched for low generation probability. There were fewer insertions in abundant cord blood beta clonotypes, but memory repertoires showed no such pattern.

This CDR3 is built from 18 residues. V lost 5 bases, J lost 7 bases, and 14 bases stayed unmatched. CDR1 SGHTA and CDR2 FQGTGA come from the germline V gene. This clonotype was detected many times. What it binds is not known. In TCRdb, the 5' RACE reads were re-called with MiXCR into one record per CDR3 protein. The sample lists fewer than 550,000 distinct CDR3 sequences; roughly an eighth were seen once. The same sample was also used in a study of yellow fever vaccine responses in identical twins.

What was sequenced was CD4+ T cells sorted from blood. The chain couples TRBV7-3 to TRBJ2-2, with 12 bases aligning to TRBD2. The clonotype originates from a woman aged 18-29 years in good health. This CDR3 is CASSRPTSGGIIGGELFF. The DNA of the CDR3 is TGTGCCAGCAGCCGACCGACTAGCGGGGGTATTATTGGCGGGGAGCTGTTTTTT.